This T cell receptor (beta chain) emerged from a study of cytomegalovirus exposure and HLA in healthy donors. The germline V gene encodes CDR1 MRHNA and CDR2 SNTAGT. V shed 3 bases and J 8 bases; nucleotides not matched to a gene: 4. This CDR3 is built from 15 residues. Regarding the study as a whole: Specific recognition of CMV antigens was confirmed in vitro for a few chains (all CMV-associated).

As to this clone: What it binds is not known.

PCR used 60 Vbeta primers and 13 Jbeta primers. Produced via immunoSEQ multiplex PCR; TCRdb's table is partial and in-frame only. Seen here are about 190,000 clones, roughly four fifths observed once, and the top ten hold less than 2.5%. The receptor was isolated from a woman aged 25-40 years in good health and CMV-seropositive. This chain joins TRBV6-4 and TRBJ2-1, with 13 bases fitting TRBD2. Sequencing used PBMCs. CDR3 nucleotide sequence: TGTGCCAGCAGTGATGGGACTAGCGGGATAGATGAGCAGTTCTTC. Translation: CASSDGTSGIDEQFF.